The 9 T cell receptor beta chains in this list originate from one sample, sequenced in a study of blood T cells in healthy people across ages. A second PCR of about 7 to 11 cycles used a sample-barcoded 5' primer and a J-beta primer mix. TCRdb re-called the 5' RACE reads through MiXCR, storing one row per CDR3 protein. Seen here are roughly 900,000 distinct CDR3 sequences, 29% observed once, and the top ten hold roughly 17%. Material for sequencing was blood. The receptors derive from a woman aged 80 or over in good health.

Many counts were recorded for this clonotype. V is TRBV4-3 and J is TRBJ1-2, with TRBD1 identical over 11 bases. Germline CDR1 reads LGHNA; CDR2 reads YSLEER. V was pared by 1 base and J by 8 bases, with 9 bases of the junction left unmatched. This CDR3 region has 16 residues. For the CDR3, the DNA is TGCGCCAGCAGCCAAGGGCCCGGACAGGGGGCGACGGGCTACACCTTC. Its protein is CASSQGPGQGATGYTF.

This clonotype was observed a few times. The chain links TRBV15 to TRBJ2-5; 9 positions agree with TRBD2. Trimming cost V 8 bases and J 4 bases; bases outside gene matches: 8. The CDR3 length is 14 residues. The germline V gene has CDR1 LNHNV and CDR2 YYDKDF (reference sequence). CDR3 nucleotide sequence: TGTGCCACCTCCCGGACTAGCGAGGTAGAGACCCAGTACTTC. The encoded protein is CATSRTSEVETQYF.

This clonotype was seen only a few times. V gene TRBV2 combines with J gene TRBJ1-5; D possibly corresponds to TRBD1 (5 bases). Looked up from germline, CDR1 is SNHLY and CDR2 is FYNNEI. Trimming removed 0 bases at V and 0 bases at J, with 9 bases between. This CDR3 is 16 amino acids long. The CDR3 reads CASSEAIGVSNQPQHF. The CDR3 DNA follows: TGTGCCAGCAGTGAAGCTATAGGGGTTAGCAATCAGCCCCAGCATTTT.

This clonotype was seen a few times. This sequence joins TRBV6-2 or TRBV6-3 and TRBJ2-7, with 7 nucleotides matching TRBD1. Germline V gene data show CDR1 as MNHEY and CDR2 as SVGEGT. V lost 0 bases and J lost 0; bases outside the gene matches: 14. The CDR3 covers 19 residues. CDR3 loop: CASSYSYGRGQVYSYEQYF. For the CDR3, the DNA is TGTGCCAGCAGTTACTCCTACGGAAGGGGGCAAGTTTACTCCTACGAGCAGTACTTC.

This clonotype has just a few counts. The V call is TRBV5-1, the J call TRBJ1-4, with D unresolved. From germline, CDR1 is SGHRS and CDR2 YFSETQ. V gave up 6 bases and J gave up 0 bases, with 12 bases separating them. CDR3 size: 15 residues. CDR3 DNA sequence: TGCGCCAGCAAGTTTATGCCAGCAACTAATGAAAAACTGTTTTTT. Protein sequence: CASKFMPATNEKLFF.

The genes are TRBV28 and TRBJ2-1; unclear D gene. V lost 2 bases, J lost 5 bases, and 13 bases lay in between. Germline V CDR1 and CDR2: MDHEN, SYDVKM. The CDR3 runs 15 residues. CDR3 DNA sequence: TGTGCCAGCAGTTTAATCTCAAGAGTGGACAATGAGCAGTTCTTC. This gives the protein CASSLISRVDNEQFF.

Notes on this clonotype: Its ends do not fully match the called genes, so a read error is possible. The rearrangement joins TRBV28 to TRBJ1-4; D remains unclear. CDR1 and CDR2 (germline): MDHEN, SYDVKM. The CDR3 consists of 15 residues. The CDR3 region is CASSLSTLGEEKLFF. The CDR3 coding sequence is TGTGCCAGCAGTTTATCCACCTTAGGCGAAGAAAAACTCTTTTTT.

The rearrangement uses TRBV20-1 and TRBJ1-2; perhaps TRBD1 as D (5 bases). With 2 bases removed from V and 8 bases from J, the gap between germline ends came to 15 bases. Germline lookup yields CDR1 DFQATT and CDR2 SNEGSKA (reference sequence). The length of the CDR3 is 13 residues. CDR3 sequence reads: CSARPPQVDGYTF. In DNA, the CDR3 is TGCAGTGCTAGACCCCCACAGGTTGACGGCTACACCTTC.

This clonotype was found a few times. The J gene is TRBJ1-5, the V gene TRBV20-1; 9 nucleotides agree with TRBD1. The CDR3 runs to 14 residues. The V segment lost 5 bases and the J segment 5 bases; nucleotides outside the gene matches: 7. Looked up from germline, CDR1 is DFQATT and CDR2 is SNEGSKA (reference sequence). The CDR3 protein is CSAFGQGRDQPQHF. DNA for the CDR3: TGCAGTGCTTTCGGACAGGGGAGGGATCAGCCCCAGCATTTT.